The clone carrying this TCR beta chain was counted only a few times. The antigen remains unidentified. These data are taken from a study of beta chain features in type 1 diabetes. CDR3 length: 13 amino acids. The V and J ends lost 4 bases and 3 bases respectively, with 7 bases between them. The germline V gene encodes CDR1 SGHNT and CDR2 YYREEE (reference sequence). Expressed TCRB transcripts were sequenced after all isolated RNA was converted to cDNA. The assay was immunoSEQ multiplex PCR, and TCRdb's table has in-frame clones only and misses some. The sample has 500,000 to 650,000 clones; 9.5% to 15% are singletons. Study-wide results and limits: A definitive answer on HLA type influencing TCRB rearrangement was not reached here. Among patients with Type 1 diabetes, TCRB CDR3s were moderately but significantly shorter in every one of the four CD4+ subsets.

The TCR was taken from a man aged 25-45 years with type 1 diabetes. Source material: naive CD4+ T cells from blood. This chain joins TRBV5-4 and TRBJ2-2; a weak D match, TRBD2 (5 bases). Here the CDR3 reads CASSHSDTGELFF. In DNA form, the CDR3 reads TGTGCCAGCAGCCATAGCGACACCGGGGAGCTGTTTTTT.